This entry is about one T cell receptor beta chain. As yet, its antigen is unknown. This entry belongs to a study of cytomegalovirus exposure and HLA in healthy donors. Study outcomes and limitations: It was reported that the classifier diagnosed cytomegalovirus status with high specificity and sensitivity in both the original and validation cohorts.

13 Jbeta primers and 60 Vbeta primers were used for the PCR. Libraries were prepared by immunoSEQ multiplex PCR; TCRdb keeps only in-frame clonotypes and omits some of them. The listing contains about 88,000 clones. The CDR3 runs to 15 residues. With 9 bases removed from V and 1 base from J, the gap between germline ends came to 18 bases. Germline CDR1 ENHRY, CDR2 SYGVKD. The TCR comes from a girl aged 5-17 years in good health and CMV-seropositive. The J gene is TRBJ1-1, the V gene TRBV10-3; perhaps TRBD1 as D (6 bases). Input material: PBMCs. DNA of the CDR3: TGTGCCATTGCCTCCTTCCAAGGGGGGAACACTGAAGCTTTCTTT. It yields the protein CAIASFQGGNTEAFF.